The 16 T cell receptor beta chains below come from one sample, sequenced in a study of cytomegalovirus exposure and HLA in healthy donors. This PCR relied on a set of 60 Vbeta primers and 13 Jbeta primers. Using immunoSEQ multiplex PCR, the repertoire was profiled, and TCRdb retains in-frame clones only, with some absent. The data contain more than 95,000 clones, approximately 78% of them seen just once; the ten biggest clones take up less than 4.5%. The sequenced sample was PBMCs. The origin of the receptors is a man in his forties in good health and CMV-seronegative.

This clone was seen only once. V usage is TRBV15 and J usage is TRBJ2-7; TRBD1 is a possible D gene (6 bases). Per germline, CDR1 LNHNV and CDR2 YYDKDF (reference sequence). The CDR3 has 16 residues. Trimming stripped 5 bases from V and 10 bases from J, with 27 bases between. CDR3 region: CATSPQLTPGELRQYF. The DNA for the CDR3 is TGTGCCACCAGCCCGCAACTTACACCAGGGGAATTGAGACAGTACTTC.

This clone has only one observation. This chain joins TRBV5-1 and TRBJ1-1, with TRBD1 as a possible D gene (6 bases). The CDR3 is made up of 14 amino acids. Trimming left V 9 bases short and J 1 base short, with 16 bases between. Germline-derived CDR1 and CDR2 are SGHRS and YFSETQ. The DNA for the CDR3 is TGCGCCACCCGTCCAGGGGTAGCGAACACTGAAGCTTTCTTT. Its protein product is CATRPGVANTEAFF.

V and J are TRBV11-2 and TRBJ2-7; D not resolved. Trimming shortened V by 1 base and J by 7 bases, and 5 bases separated the two germline ends. The CDR3 covers 11 residues. Germline loops: CDR1 SGHAT, CDR2 FQNNGV. Here the CDR3 DNA reads TGTGCCAGCAGCTTAGTCGGGGAGCAGTACTTC. Its protein product is CASSLVGEQYF.

The sample holds a few counts of this clone. The CDR3 is CSVKGGGTGNTIYF. CDR3 sequence (DNA): TGCAGCGTTAAGGGAGGTGGGACTGGAAACACCATATATTTT. This chain joins TRBV29-1 and TRBJ1-3; D remains unclear. Trimming removed 5 bases at V and 2 bases at J, with 13 bases between. There are 14 residues in the CDR3. From germline, CDR1 is SQVTM and CDR2 ANQGSEA.

The sample holds a few counts of this clone. The CDR3 sequence: CASSLDLGAWETQYF. DNA of the CDR3: TGTGCCAGCAGCTTAGATTTAGGGGCTTGGGAGACCCAGTACTTC. The rearrangement uses TRBV7-2 and TRBJ2-5, with a possible D match to TRBD1 (5 bases). This CDR3 region has 15 residues. With 1 base removed from V and 5 bases from J, the gap between germline ends came to 14 bases. Germline V gene data show CDR1 as SGHTA and CDR2 as FQGNSA.

This clone was picked up a small number of times. V gene TRBV6-5 combines with J gene TRBJ1-2; maybe TRBD1 (6 bases). This CDR3 has 14 residues. Per germline, CDR1 MNHEY and CDR2 SVGAGI. The ends were cut back, 4 bases at V and 3 bases at J, with 12 bases in the middle. CDR3 sequence: CASSSSGVDYGYTF. The CDR3 DNA follows: TGTGCCAGCAGTTCTTCAGGGGTGGACTATGGCTACACCTTC.

The rearrangement links TRBV18 to TRBJ1-2, with D hard to call. This CDR3 has 16 amino acids. Germline lookup yields CDR1 KGHSH and CDR2 LQKENI. V shed 3 bases and J shed 6 bases, with 20 bases lying between them. CDR3 bases: TGTGCCAGCTCACCGTTCGGGAGCGTTCAAGTGGATGGCTACACCTTC. Translated, it gives CASSPFGSVQVDGYTF.

This rearrangement joins TRBV4-3 to TRBJ1-5; D gene uncertain. The germline CDR1 and CDR2 sequences are LGHNA and YSLEER. This CDR3 is 14 amino acids long. Trimming took off 0 bases at V and 4 bases at J, with 7 bases between the two ends. CDR3 in amino acids: CASSQDHSNQPQHF. Written as DNA, the CDR3 is TGCGCCAGCAGCCAAGATCACAGTAATCAGCCCCAGCATTTT.

The CDR3 DNA is TGTGCCAGCAGGACAGAAAAGAACACCGGGGAGCTGTTTTTT. It is translated as CASRTEKNTGELFF. The J gene is TRBJ2-2, the V gene TRBV27; the D gene is possibly TRBD1 (5 bases). V was shortened by 6 bases and J by 1 base, with 9 bases between the two germline ends. Germline CDR1 MNHEY, CDR2 SMNVEV (reference sequence). The CDR3 consists of 14 residues.

The chain has TRBV6-6 and TRBJ2-7, with no clear D. CDR1 and CDR2 (germline): MNHNY, SVGAGI (reference sequence). Deletions cut 4 bases from V and 6 bases from J, with 13 bases between. This CDR3 contains 13 residues. This CDR3 is CASSFGLGSEQYF. CDR3 nucleotide sequence: TGTGCCAGCAGTTTTGGGCTGGGTAGCGAGCAGTACTTC.

This clone was detected a few times. This chain uses TRBV7-2 with TRBJ2-7, with D possibly TRBD1 on 5 matching bases. The V end lost 0 bases, the J end lost 0 bases, and 15 bases lay between the germline ends. Germline values: CDR1 SGHTA, CDR2 FQGNSA. CDR3 size: 17 residues. CDR3: CASSLAQGRSSSYEQYF. In nucleotides, the CDR3 is TGTGCCAGCAGCTTAGCGCAGGGCAGATCCAGCTCCTACGAGCAGTACTTC. Combining the CDR3 with reference TRBV7-2 and TRBJ2-7 gives the whole variable domain GAGVSQSPSNKVTEKGKDVELRCDPISGHTALYWYRQSLGQGLEFLIYFQGNSAPDKSGLPSDRFSAERTGGSVSTLTIQRTQQEDSAVYLCASSLAQGRSSSYEQYFGPGTRLTVT.

The gene calls are TRBV6-1 and TRBJ2-7; unclear D gene. Germline CDR1 reads MNHNS; CDR2 reads SASEGT. Between the trimmed V and J ends, which lost 1 base and 10 bases, there was a span of 8 bases. CDR3 length equals 11 residues. The CDR3 is CASSEGAVQYF. The CDR3 nucleotides read TGTGCCAGCAGTGAAGGGGCTGTCCAGTACTTC.

The gene calls are TRBV9 and TRBJ2-5; perhaps TRBD1 as D (5 bases). With 0 bases removed from V and 4 bases from J, the gap between germline ends came to 13 bases. Looked up from germline, CDR1 is SGDLS and CDR2 is YYNGEE. CDR3 length: 15 amino acids. The CDR3 sequence is CASSVDLQGGETQYF. The CDR3 coding sequence is TGTGCCAGCAGCGTAGACCTCCAGGGCGGAGAGACCCAGTACTTC.

This clone was seen a handful of times. This rearrangement joins TRBV4-1 to TRBJ2-3, with D hard to call. Germline CDR1 is MGHRA and CDR2 is YSYEKL. V lost 0 bases and J 2 bases, leaving 9 bases between the germline ends. This CDR3 spans 15 amino acids. The CDR3 is CASSQEQHLTDTQYF. The CDR3 nucleotides read TGCGCCAGCAGCCAAGAACAGCACCTCACAGATACGCAGTATTTT.

The rearrangement joins TRBV28 to TRBJ1-6; a possible D gene is TRBD1 (6 bases). From germline, CDR1 is MDHEN and CDR2 SYDVKM. Trimming shortened V by 7 bases and J by 7 bases, and 29 bases separated the two germline ends. The CDR3 sequence is 19 residues long. CDR3 sequence (DNA): TGTGCCAGCACCATTGGGGGCGCTGATTTGACCTTAGAGAATTCACCCCTCCACTTT. Protein: CASTIGGADLTLENSPLHF.

The genes are TRBV18 and TRBJ1-2; 11 bases are a match to TRBD1. The J segment lost 4 bases and the V segment lost 2 bases, leaving 9 bases of the junction unmatched. The CDR3 covers 17 residues. CDR1 and CDR2 from the germline V gene are KGHSH and LQKENI. The CDR3 loop reads CASSPSDRGPRLYGYTF. In DNA form, the CDR3 reads TGTGCCAGCTCACCATCGGACAGGGGGCCGAGACTCTATGGCTACACCTTC.